These T cell receptor beta chains were read from a single sample in a study of T cell responses to AZD1222 COVID-19 vaccine. The protocol was immunoSEQ multiplex PCR, while the TCRdb copy is restricted to in-frame clones and leaves out a portion. Of about 100,000 clones in the sample, 80% to 90% were seen once. Source: peripheral blood, taken on day 0 of AZD1222 vaccination. Every receptor here comes from an adult in good health. The CDR3 runs from the conserved cysteine through the conserved F or W. Each record gives: CDR3 length, V gene, clone size, J gene, D gene, CDR3 protein, CDR3 DNA. The D gene is left open where the match is weak. Expanded clones get a size class; other rows say once, few or many, or leave the size out.

>11|TRBV7-2|.|TRBJ2-1|.
CASSLYGEQFF
TGTGCCAGCAGCTTATACGGCGAGCAGTTCTTC
>14|TRBV6-5|.|TRBJ1-3|.
CASSTTGSGNTIYF
TGTGCCAGCAGTACGACAGGCTCTGGAAACACCATATATTTT
>13|TRBV10-3|.|TRBJ1-5|TRBD1
CATTQGRNQPQHF
TGTGCCACCACACAGGGGAGGAATCAGCCCCAGCATTTT
>14|TRBV7-2|.|TRBJ1-6|.
CASSPGSYNSPLHF
TGTGCCAGCAGTCCAGGGTCCTATAATTCACCCCTCCACTTT
>16|TRBV7-6|.|TRBJ2-1|TRBD2
CASSLGAGGSYNEQFF
TGTGCCAGCAGCTTAGGGGCGGGAGGCTCCTACAATGAGCAGTTCTTC
>14|TRBV6-5|few|TRBJ2-7|TRBD1
CASSYSTGGYEQYF
TGTGCCAGCAGTTACTCGACAGGGGGCTACGAGCAGTACTTC
>11|TRBV2|.|TRBJ1-1|.
CASSQDKEAFF
TGTGCCAGCAGTCAGGACAAGGAAGCTTTCTTT
>13|TRBV6-5|.|TRBJ1-1|.
CATDPGGNTEAFF
TGTGCCACAGACCCTGGGGGCAACACTGAAGCTTTCTTT
>14|TRBV19|once|TRBJ1-2|TRBD1
CATRAGQGRGGYTF
TGTGCCACGAGAGCTGGACAGGGGAGGGGTGGCTACACCTTC
>15|TRBV3-1/TRBV3-2|.|TRBJ2-2|.
CASSPSGRNTGELFF
TGTGCCAGCAGCCCCTCCGGACGGAACACCGGGGAGCTGTTTTTT
>14|TRBV11-3|.|TRBJ2-1|.
CASSLGGIWNEQFF
TGTGCCAGCAGCTTAGGGGGAATTTGGAATGAGCAGTTCTTC
>14|TRBV13|.|TRBJ2-1|.
CASSLSGVYNEQFF
TGTGCCAGCAGCTTAAGCGGAGTCTACAATGAGCAGTTCTTC
>14|TRBV5-4|.|TRBJ2-3|.
CASSLDVGPDTQYF
TGTGCCAGCAGCTTAGATGTCGGACCAGATACGCAGTATTTT
>16|TRBV7-2|few|TRBJ2-2|.
CASSLNALTGPGELFF
TGTGCCAGCAGCTTAAATGCCTTGACAGGCCCCGGGGAGCTGTTTTTT
>16|TRBV3-1/TRBV3-2|.|TRBJ2-3|TRBD2
CASSQTSGGVADTQYF
TGTGCCAGCAGCCAAACTAGCGGGGGGGTCGCAGATACGCAGTATTTT
>15|TRBV5-1|.|TRBJ1-6|.
CASSRTDGRGSPLHF
TGCGCCAGCAGCCGGACTGACGGAAGGGGGTCACCCCTCCACTTT
>11|TRBV3-1/TRBV3-2|.|TRBJ2-1|.
CASSQEREQFF
TGTGCCAGCAGCCAAGAGAGGGAGCAGTTCTTC
>13|TRBV12-3/TRBV12-4|.|TRBJ1-1|.
CASSLLGGTEAFF
TGTGCCAGCAGTTTATTAGGAGGCACTGAAGCTTTCTTT
>15|TRBV6-5|.|TRBJ1-4|.
CASSYSRGPGEKLFF
TGTGCCAGCAGTTACTCGAGAGGGCCGGGGGAAAAACTGTTTTTT
>16|TRBV5-1|.|TRBJ1-3|.
CASSSTGPGRGNTIYF
TGCGCCAGCAGCTCGACCGGACCCGGGAGGGGAAACACCATATATTTT
>14|TRBV27|.|TRBJ2-1|TRBD2
CASKGLDSYNEQFF
TGTGCCAGCAAGGGACTAGACTCCTACAATGAGCAGTTCTTC
>14|TRBV7-2|.|TRBJ1-1|TRBD1
CASSLQTGSGEAFF
TGTGCCAGCAGCTTACAGACAGGGTCCGGTGAAGCTTTCTTT